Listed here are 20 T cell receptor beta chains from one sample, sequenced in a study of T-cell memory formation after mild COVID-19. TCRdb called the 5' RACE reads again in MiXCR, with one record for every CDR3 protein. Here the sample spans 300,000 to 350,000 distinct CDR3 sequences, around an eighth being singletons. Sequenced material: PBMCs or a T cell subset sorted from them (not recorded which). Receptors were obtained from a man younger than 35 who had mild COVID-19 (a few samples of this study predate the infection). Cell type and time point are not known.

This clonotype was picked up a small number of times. The CDR3 nucleotides read TGTGCCAGCAGCTTAGCCTTTCGGGAGACCCAGTACTTC. Translation gives CASSLAFRETQYF. The chain joins TRBV7-2 to TRBJ2-5; D ambiguous. The CDR3 totals 13 residues. Germline V lookup: CDR1 SGHTA, CDR2 FQGNSA. Trimming took 0 bases from V and 5 from J, leaving 7 bases between them.

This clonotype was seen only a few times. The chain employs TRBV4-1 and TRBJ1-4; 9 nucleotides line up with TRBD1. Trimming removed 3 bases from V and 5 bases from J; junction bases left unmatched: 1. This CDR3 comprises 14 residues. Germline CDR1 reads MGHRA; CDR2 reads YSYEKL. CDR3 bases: TGCGCCAGCAGCCACGGGACAGGGAATGAAAAACTGTTTTTT. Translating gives CASSHGTGNEKLFF.

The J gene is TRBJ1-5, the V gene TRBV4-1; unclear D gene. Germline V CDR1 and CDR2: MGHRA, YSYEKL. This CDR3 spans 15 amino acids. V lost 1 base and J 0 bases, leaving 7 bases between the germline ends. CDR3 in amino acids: CASSQGHPSNQPQHF. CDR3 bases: TGCGCCAGCAGCCAAGGACATCCTAGCAATCAGCCCCAGCATTTT.

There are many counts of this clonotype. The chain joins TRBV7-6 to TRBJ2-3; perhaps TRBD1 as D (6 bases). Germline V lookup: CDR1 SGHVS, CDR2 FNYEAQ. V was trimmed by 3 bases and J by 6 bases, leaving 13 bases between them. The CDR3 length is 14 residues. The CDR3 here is CASSLRRGSDTQYF. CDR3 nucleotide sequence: TGTGCCAGCAGCTTGCGCAGGGGATCGGATACGCAGTATTTT.

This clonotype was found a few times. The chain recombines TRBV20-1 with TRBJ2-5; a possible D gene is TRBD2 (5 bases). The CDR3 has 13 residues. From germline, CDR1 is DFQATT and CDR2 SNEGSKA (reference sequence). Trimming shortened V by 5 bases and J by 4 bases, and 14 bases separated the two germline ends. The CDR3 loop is CSAARLATETQYF. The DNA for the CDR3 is TGCAGTGCTGCCCGGCTAGCAACAGAGACCCAGTACTTC.

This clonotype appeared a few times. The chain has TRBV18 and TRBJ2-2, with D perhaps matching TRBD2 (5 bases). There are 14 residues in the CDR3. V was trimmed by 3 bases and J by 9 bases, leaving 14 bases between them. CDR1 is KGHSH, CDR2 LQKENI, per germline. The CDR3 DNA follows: TGTGCCAGCTCACCGGGAGTAAGCGCCTGGGAGCTGTTTTTT. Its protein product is CASSPGVSAWELFF.

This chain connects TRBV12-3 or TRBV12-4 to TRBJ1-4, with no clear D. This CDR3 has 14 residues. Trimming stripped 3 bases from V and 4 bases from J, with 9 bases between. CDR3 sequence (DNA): TGTGCCAGCAGTTTTCAGGACGGTAATGAAAAACTGTTTTTT. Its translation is CASSFQDGNEKLFF.

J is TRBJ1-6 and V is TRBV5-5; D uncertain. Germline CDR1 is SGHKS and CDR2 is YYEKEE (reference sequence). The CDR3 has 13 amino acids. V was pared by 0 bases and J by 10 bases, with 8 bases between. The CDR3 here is CASSLVTVSPLHF. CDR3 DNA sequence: TGTGCCAGCAGCTTGGTTACGGTGTCACCCCTCCACTTT.

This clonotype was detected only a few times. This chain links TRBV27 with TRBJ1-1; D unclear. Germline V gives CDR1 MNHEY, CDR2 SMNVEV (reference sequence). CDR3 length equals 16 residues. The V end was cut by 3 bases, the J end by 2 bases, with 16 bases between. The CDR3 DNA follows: TGTGCCAGCAGTTTGGGAACTTTACTACACAACACTGAAGCTTTCTTT. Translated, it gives CASSLGTLLHNTEAFF.

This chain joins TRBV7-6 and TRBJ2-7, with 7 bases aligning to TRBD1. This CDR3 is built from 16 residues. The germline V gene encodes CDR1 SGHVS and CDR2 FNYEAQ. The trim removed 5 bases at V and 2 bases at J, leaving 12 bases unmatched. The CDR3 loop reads CASSPKTGINAYEQYF. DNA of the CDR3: TGTGCCAGCAGCCCGAAGACAGGGATCAATGCCTACGAGCAGTACTTC.

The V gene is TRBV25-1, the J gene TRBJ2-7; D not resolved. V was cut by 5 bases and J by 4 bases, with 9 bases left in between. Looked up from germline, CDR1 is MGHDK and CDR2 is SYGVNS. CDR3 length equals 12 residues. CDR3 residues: CASSSGDYEQYV. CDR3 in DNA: TGTGCCAGCAGTTCAGGCGATTACGAGCAGTACGTC.

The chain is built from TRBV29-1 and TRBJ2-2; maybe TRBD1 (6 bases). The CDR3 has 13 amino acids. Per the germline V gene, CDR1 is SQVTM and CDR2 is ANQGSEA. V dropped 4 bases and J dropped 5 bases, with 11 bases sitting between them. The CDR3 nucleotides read TGCAGCGTTGGGACAGTATCGACCGGGGAGCTGTTTTTT. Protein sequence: CSVGTVSTGELFF.

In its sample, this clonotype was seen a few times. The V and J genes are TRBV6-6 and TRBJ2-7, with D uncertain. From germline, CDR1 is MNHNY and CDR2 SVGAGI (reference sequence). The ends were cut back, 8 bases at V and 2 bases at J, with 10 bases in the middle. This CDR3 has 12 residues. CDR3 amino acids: CASEDTAYEQYF. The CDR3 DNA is TGTGCCAGCGAAGACACCGCCTACGAGCAGTACTTC.

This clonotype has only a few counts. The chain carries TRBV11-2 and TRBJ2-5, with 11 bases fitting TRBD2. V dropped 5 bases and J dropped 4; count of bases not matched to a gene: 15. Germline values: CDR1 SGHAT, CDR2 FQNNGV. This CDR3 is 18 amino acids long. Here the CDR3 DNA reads TGTGCCAGCAGCCTTTCGGAGACTAGCGGGGTTTGGGGAGAGACCCAGTACTTC. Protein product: CASSLSETSGVWGETQYF.

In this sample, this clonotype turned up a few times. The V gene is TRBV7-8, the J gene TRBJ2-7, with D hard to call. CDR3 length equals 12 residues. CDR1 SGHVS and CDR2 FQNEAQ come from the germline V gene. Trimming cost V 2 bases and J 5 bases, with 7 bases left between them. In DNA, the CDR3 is TGTGCCAGCAGCTTATCTTTCAACGAGCAGTACTTC. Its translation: CASSLSFNEQYF.

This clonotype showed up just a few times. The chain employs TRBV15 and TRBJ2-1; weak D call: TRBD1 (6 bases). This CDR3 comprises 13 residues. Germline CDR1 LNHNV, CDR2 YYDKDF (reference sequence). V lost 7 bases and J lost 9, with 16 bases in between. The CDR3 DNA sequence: TGTGCCACCACCTCCGTGGGGGCGGCTGAGCAGTTCTTC. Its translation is CATTSVGAAEQFF.

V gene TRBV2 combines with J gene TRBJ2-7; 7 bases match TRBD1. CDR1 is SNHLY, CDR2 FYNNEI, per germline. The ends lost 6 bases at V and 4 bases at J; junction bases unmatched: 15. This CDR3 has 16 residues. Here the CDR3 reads CASRSTGTVVLYEQYV. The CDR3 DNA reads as TGTGCCAGCAGATCAACCGGGACAGTGGTCCTGTACGAGCAGTACGTC.

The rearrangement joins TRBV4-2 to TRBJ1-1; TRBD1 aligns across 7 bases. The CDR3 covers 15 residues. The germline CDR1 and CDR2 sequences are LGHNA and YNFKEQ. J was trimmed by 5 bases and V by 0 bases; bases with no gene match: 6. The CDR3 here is CASSQDEGARTEAFF. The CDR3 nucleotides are TGTGCCAGCAGCCAAGATGAGGGGGCGCGAACTGAAGCTTTCTTT.

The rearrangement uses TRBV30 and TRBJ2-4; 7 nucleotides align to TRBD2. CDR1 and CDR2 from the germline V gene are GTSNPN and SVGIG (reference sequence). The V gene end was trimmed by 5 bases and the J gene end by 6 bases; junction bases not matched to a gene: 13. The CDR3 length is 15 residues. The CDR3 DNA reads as TGTGCCTGGGGCGGTCCCGGGACTACCTCAAACATTCAGTACTTC. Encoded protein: CAWGGPGTTSNIQYF.

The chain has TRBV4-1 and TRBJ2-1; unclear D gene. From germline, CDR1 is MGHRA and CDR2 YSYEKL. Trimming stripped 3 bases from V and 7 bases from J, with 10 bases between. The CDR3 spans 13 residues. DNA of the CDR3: TGCGCCAGCAGCCACGCCTATGGGAATGAGCAGTTCTTC. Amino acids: CASSHAYGNEQFF.